The rows below give T cell receptor beta chains drawn from one sample of a study. Using its own MiXCR run on the RT-PCR reads, TCRdb lists one record per CDR3 protein. The sample carries hundreds of thousands of distinct CDR3 sequences, 13% to 15% recorded once. Sequencing was done on a sample of memory CD4+ T cells from blood. Receptors were obtained from a female donor in good health, serving as a healthy control. Each CDR3 is given with its conserved first and last residue. The order of the fields is V gene, D gene, CDR3 length, clone size, J gene, CDR3 DNA, CDR3 protein. The D gene is left open where the match is weak. A clone size is listed for some rows: how often the clone was seen (once, few, many), or a class if it is expanded.

V gene: TRBV7-2
D gene: -
CDR3 length: 14
clone size: few
J gene: TRBJ1-1
CDR3 DNA: TGTGCCAGCAGCTTAGCGCAGGCTGCCACTGAAGCTTTCTTT
CDR3 protein: CASSLAQAATEAFF

V gene: TRBV12-3/TRBV12-4
D gene: TRBD1
CDR3 length: 15
clone size: few
J gene: TRBJ2-1
CDR3 DNA: TGTGCCAGCAGTTTTGGGACAGGGGGCGTGAAAGAGCAGTTCTTC
CDR3 protein: CASSFGTGGVKEQFF

V gene: TRBV5-5
D gene: TRBD1
CDR3 length: 17
clone size: -
J gene: TRBJ1-1
CDR3 DNA: TGTGCCAGCAGATTGGGGCTGGACAGGGGGCAGGGCACTGAAGCTTTCTTT
CDR3 protein: CASRLGLDRGQGTEAFF

V gene: TRBV10-3
D gene: -
CDR3 length: 14
clone size: few
J gene: TRBJ1-3
CDR3 DNA: TGTGCCATCAGTGTTGCAGGAACTGGAAACACCATATATTTT
CDR3 protein: CAISVAGTGNTIYF

V gene: TRBV7-2
D gene: -
CDR3 length: 16
clone size: few
J gene: TRBJ2-7
CDR3 DNA: TGTGCCAGCAGCTTAATAAGTCGACTGGGGACCTACGAGCAGTACTTC
CDR3 protein: CASSLISRLGTYEQYF

V gene: TRBV27
D gene: -
CDR3 length: 13
clone size: many
J gene: TRBJ1-3
CDR3 DNA: TGTGCCAGCAGTCCCCGAGGGGGGAACACCATATATTTT
CDR3 protein: CASSPRGGNTIYF

V gene: TRBV28
D gene: -
CDR3 length: 15
clone size: -
J gene: TRBJ2-7
CDR3 DNA: TGTGCCAGCAGCCTAGACGGGGACACAGTGACCGAGCAGTACTTC
CDR3 protein: CASSLDGDTVTEQYF

V gene: TRBV2
D gene: -
CDR3 length: 15
clone size: few
J gene: TRBJ2-3
CDR3 DNA: TGTGCCAGCAGTGGAGGACCGGGTAGCACAGATACGCAGTATTTT
CDR3 protein: CASSGGPGSTDTQYF

V gene: TRBV4-3
D gene: TRBD2
CDR3 length: 16
clone size: few
J gene: TRBJ2-3
CDR3 DNA: TGCGCCAGCAGCCAAGATCAGCGGGGGAACACAGATACGCAGTATTTT
CDR3 protein: CASSQDQRGNTDTQYF

V gene: TRBV2
D gene: -
CDR3 length: 13
clone size: few
J gene: TRBJ1-1
CDR3 DNA: TGTGCCAGCAGTAAAGAGGGTGGCACTGAAGCTTTCTTT
CDR3 protein: CASSKEGGTEAFF

V gene: TRBV27
D gene: TRBD1
CDR3 length: 20
clone size: -
J gene: TRBJ2-6
CDR3 DNA: TGTGCCAGCAGTTTAGTGCCTGGCGCCGGGACAGGGGACAAGGCCAACGTCCTGACTTTC
CDR3 protein: CASSLVPGAGTGDKANVLTF

V gene: TRBV5-1
D gene: TRBD1
CDR3 length: 13
clone size: -
J gene: TRBJ1-2
CDR3 DNA: TGCGCCAGCAGTTGGACAGGGGGAGAAGGCTACACCTTC
CDR3 protein: CASSWTGGEGYTF

V gene: TRBV30
D gene: -
CDR3 length: 14
clone size: -
J gene: TRBJ2-1
CDR3 DNA: TGTGCCTGGAGTGGGGGGGATGGCTCCAATGAGCAGTTCTTC
CDR3 protein: CAWSGGDGSNEQFF

V gene: TRBV4-3
D gene: TRBD2
CDR3 length: 16
clone size: many
J gene: TRBJ2-2
CDR3 DNA: TGCGCCAGCAGCCAAGATTCGGCGGGAGATACCGGGGAGCTGTTTTTT
CDR3 protein: CASSQDSAGDTGELFF

V gene: TRBV11-2
D gene: TRBD1
CDR3 length: 16
clone size: few
J gene: TRBJ2-1
CDR3 DNA: TGTGCCAGCAGTACAGGGGTGGATCATCTTTTGAATGAGCAGTTCTTC
CDR3 protein: CASSTGVDHLLNEQFF

V gene: TRBV6-5
D gene: -
CDR3 length: 14
clone size: few
J gene: TRBJ1-3
CDR3 DNA: TGTGCCAGCAGTTACGGGGACCCTGGAAACACCATATATTTT
CDR3 protein: CASSYGDPGNTIYF

V gene: TRBV5-5
D gene: -
CDR3 length: 12
clone size: few
J gene: TRBJ2-7
CDR3 DNA: TGTGCCAGCAGCTTGGTTCGGTCCGAGCAGTACTTC
CDR3 protein: CASSLVRSEQYF

V gene: TRBV6-4
D gene: -
CDR3 length: 13
clone size: few
J gene: TRBJ1-1
CDR3 DNA: TGTGCCAGCAGTCAAGACGCCGGCCGGGAAGCTTTCTTT
CDR3 protein: CASSQDAGREAFF

V gene: TRBV7-2
D gene: -
CDR3 length: 14
clone size: few
J gene: TRBJ1-5
CDR3 DNA: TGTGCCAGCAGCGGGGGGGGGGTAGGTCAGCCCCAGCATTTT
CDR3 protein: CASSGGGVGQPQHF

V gene: TRBV14
D gene: -
CDR3 length: 14
clone size: few
J gene: TRBJ1-6
CDR3 DNA: TGTGCCAGCAGCGAAGGGAGATACAATTCACCCCTCCACTTT
CDR3 protein: CASSEGRYNSPLHF

V gene: TRBV28
D gene: -
CDR3 length: 15
clone size: -
J gene: TRBJ1-4
CDR3 DNA: TGTGCCAGCAGCCCCAGGGTACCTGGGAAAGAAAAACTGTTTTTT
CDR3 protein: CASSPRVPGKEKLFF

V gene: TRBV5-6
D gene: -
CDR3 length: 15
clone size: many
J gene: TRBJ2-7
CDR3 DNA: TGTGCCAGCAGCCCCGGGGGTATGGGGGTCTACGAGCAGTACTTC
CDR3 protein: CASSPGGMGVYEQYF

V gene: TRBV29-1
D gene: -
CDR3 length: 13
clone size: -
J gene: TRBJ1-1
CDR3 DNA: TGCAGCGTTGTTCGGACCTCGTACACTGAAGCTTTCTTT
CDR3 protein: CSVVRTSYTEAFF

V gene: TRBV18
D gene: TRBD2
CDR3 length: 13
clone size: many
J gene: TRBJ2-7
CDR3 DNA: TGTGCCAGCTCACCACCCGGGACTATCGAGCAGTACTTC
CDR3 protein: CASSPPGTIEQYF

V gene: TRBV6-2/TRBV6-3
D gene: TRBD1
CDR3 length: 15
clone size: -
J gene: TRBJ1-1
CDR3 DNA: TGTGCCAGCAGCCCGACCGGACAGGGTCGGTCTGAAGCTTTCTTT
CDR3 protein: CASSPTGQGRSEAFF

V gene: TRBV6-2/TRBV6-3
D gene: -
CDR3 length: 15
clone size: -
J gene: TRBJ1-6
CDR3 DNA: TGTGCCAGCATCCAACCACCTCCTGGGGTTTCACCCCTCCACTTT
CDR3 protein: CASIQPPPGVSPLHF

V gene: TRBV4-3
D gene: -
CDR3 length: 14
clone size: many
J gene: TRBJ2-1
CDR3 DNA: TGCGCCAGCAGCCAAAGGCACCCCCCGGATGAGCAGTTCTTC
CDR3 protein: CASSQRHPPDEQFF

V gene: TRBV13
D gene: TRBD1
CDR3 length: 16
clone size: once
J gene: TRBJ1-6
CDR3 DNA: TGTGCCAGCAGCCCGACCGGGACAGGAAATAATTCACCCCTCCACTTT
CDR3 protein: CASSPTGTGNNSPLHF

V gene: TRBV9
D gene: TRBD1
CDR3 length: 14
clone size: many
J gene: TRBJ1-6
CDR3 DNA: TGTGCCAGCAGCGTACAGGGGGCTGGTTCACCCCTCCACTTT
CDR3 protein: CASSVQGAGSPLHF

V gene: TRBV9
D gene: -
CDR3 length: 18
clone size: -
J gene: TRBJ2-3
CDR3 DNA: TGTGCCAGCAGCACAAGGCTGGGGGTTTTCTCCCCGACAGATACGCAGTATTTT
CDR3 protein: CASSTRLGVFSPTDTQYF

V gene: TRBV7-2
D gene: -
CDR3 length: 15
clone size: few
J gene: TRBJ1-6
CDR3 DNA: TGTGCCAGCAGCTTAGGGACAGTCCAGAATTCACCCCTCCACTTT
CDR3 protein: CASSLGTVQNSPLHF

V gene: TRBV20-1
D gene: -
CDR3 length: 15
clone size: -
J gene: TRBJ1-1
CDR3 DNA: TGCAGTGCTCCCCAAACAGGGTTTATAAACACTGAAGCTTTCTTT
CDR3 protein: CSAPQTGFINTEAFF

V gene: TRBV28
D gene: -
CDR3 length: 14
clone size: few
J gene: TRBJ2-1
CDR3 DNA: TGTGCCAGCAGTTTGGGGCAGGAGATAGATGAGCAGTTCTTC
CDR3 protein: CASSLGQEIDEQFF